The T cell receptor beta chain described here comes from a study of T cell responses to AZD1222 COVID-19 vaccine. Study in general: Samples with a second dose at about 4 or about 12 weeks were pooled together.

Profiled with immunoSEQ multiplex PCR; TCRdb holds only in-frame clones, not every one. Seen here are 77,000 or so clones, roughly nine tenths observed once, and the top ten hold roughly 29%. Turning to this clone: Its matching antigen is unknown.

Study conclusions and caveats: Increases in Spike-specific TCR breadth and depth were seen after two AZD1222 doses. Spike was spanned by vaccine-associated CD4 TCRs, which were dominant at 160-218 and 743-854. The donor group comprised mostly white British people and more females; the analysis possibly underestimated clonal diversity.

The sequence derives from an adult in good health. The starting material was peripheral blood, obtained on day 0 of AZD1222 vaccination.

The CDR3, as DNA: TGTGCCAGTAGTTGGTCGAGAGGCAACGAGCAGTACTTC. Amino acids: CASSWSRGNEQYF. J is TRBJ2-7 and V is TRBV19; D not certain. From germline, CDR1 is LNHDA and CDR2 SQIVND (reference sequence). CDR3 length equals 13 residues. Trimming removed 5 bases from V and 5 bases from J, with 13 bases in between. Full variable domain (missing parts from reference TRBV19 and TRBJ2-7): DGGITQSPKYLFRKEGQNVTLSCEQNLNHDAMYWYRQDPGQGLRLIYYSQIVNDFQKGDIAEGYSVSREKKESFPLTVTSAQKNPTAFYLCASSWSRGNEQYFGPGTRLTVT.